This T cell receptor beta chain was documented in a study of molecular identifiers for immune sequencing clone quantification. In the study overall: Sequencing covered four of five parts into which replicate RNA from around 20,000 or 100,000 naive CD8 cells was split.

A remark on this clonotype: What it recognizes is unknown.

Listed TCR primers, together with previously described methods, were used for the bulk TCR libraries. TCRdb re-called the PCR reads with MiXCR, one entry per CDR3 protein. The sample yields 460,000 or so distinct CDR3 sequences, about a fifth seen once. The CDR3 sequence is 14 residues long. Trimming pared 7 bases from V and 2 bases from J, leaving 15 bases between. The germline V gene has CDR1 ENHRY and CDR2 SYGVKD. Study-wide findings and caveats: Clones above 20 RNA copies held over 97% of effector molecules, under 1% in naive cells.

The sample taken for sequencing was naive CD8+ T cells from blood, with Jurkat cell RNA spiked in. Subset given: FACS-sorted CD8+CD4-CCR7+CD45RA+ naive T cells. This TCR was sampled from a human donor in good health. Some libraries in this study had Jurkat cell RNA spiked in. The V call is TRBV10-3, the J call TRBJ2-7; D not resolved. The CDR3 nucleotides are TGTGCCATCACTCCCAGTACAGAAACCTACGAGCAGTACTTC. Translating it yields CAITPSTETYEQYF.